Each of the 21 T cell receptor beta chains below was sequenced from the same sample in a study of a mutant IDH1 vaccine in newly diagnosed glioma. These receptors have no known antigen. Sequencing used immunoSEQ multiplex PCR; TCRdb keeps in-frame clones, though not all of them. The data contain around 53,000 clones, roughly 90% of them seen just once; the ten biggest clones take up under 2.5%. Time point described: week 11, during vaccination. A single vaccine dose contained 300 ug of mutant IDH1 20-mer peptide, and topical imiquimod was used with it. Specimen: PBMCs, collected from a glioma patient whose treatment included an IDH1 peptide vaccine. The receptors originated from a man between 45 and 60 years old with glioma.

The chain couples TRBV14 to TRBJ1-1; D possibly corresponds to TRBD1 (5 bases). This CDR3 has 15 amino acids. Between the trimmed V and J ends, which lost 1 base and 3 bases, there was a span of 12 bases. Germline V gene data show CDR1 as SGHDN and CDR2 as FVKESK. Written as DNA, the CDR3 is TGTGCCAGCAGCCAAGCGCCAGGGCTGTACACTGAAGCTTTCTTT. It translates to CASSQAPGLYTEAFF.

The chain uses TRBV7-8 and TRBJ2-7; D remains unclear. The germline V gene has CDR1 SGHVS and CDR2 FQNEAQ. V shed 1 base and J shed 3 bases, with 13 bases lying between them. There are 15 residues in the CDR3. The CDR3: CASSLERARYYEQYF. Here the CDR3 DNA reads TGTGCCAGCAGCTTAGAACGGGCACGGTACTACGAGCAGTACTTC.

The chain joins TRBV13 to TRBJ2-1, with unresolved D. This CDR3 is built from 10 residues. Germline CDR1 reads PRHDT; CDR2 reads FYEKMQ (reference sequence). With 2 bases removed from V and 10 bases from J, the gap between germline ends came to 3 bases. The CDR3 DNA follows: TGTGCCAGCAGCTTAAAAGAGCAGTTCTTC. Translation gives CASSLKEQFF. Together with reference TRBV13 and TRBJ2-1, the CDR3 gives the full variable domain: AAGVIQSPRHLIKEKRETATLKCYPIPRHDTVYWYQQGPGQDPQFLISFYEKMQSDKGSIPDRFSAQQFSDYHSELNMSSLELGDSALYFCASSLKEQFFGPGTRLTVL.

V usage is TRBV14 and J usage is TRBJ1-3; D might be TRBD1 (6 bases). CDR1 SGHDN and CDR2 FVKESK come from the germline V gene. This CDR3 comprises 17 residues. V was cut by 5 bases and J by 0 bases, with 17 bases left in between. The CDR3 DNA reads as TGTGCCAGCAGCAAAGGGGGAAGGTTGCGCTCTGGAAACACCATATATTTT. Translation gives CASSKGGRLRSGNTIYF.

The chain is built from TRBV6-5 and TRBJ2-1; D assignment may be TRBD1 or TRBD2 (7 bases each). CDR1 is MNHEY and CDR2 is SVGAGI in the germline V gene. Trimming took 6 bases from V and 9 from J, leaving 21 bases between them. The CDR3 runs to 15 residues. The chain's CDR3 is CASSGRGGAGGEQFF. In DNA form, the CDR3 reads TGTGCCAGCAGCGGGCGAGGGGGGGCAGGGGGTGAGCAGTTCTTC.

This sequence joins TRBV2 and TRBJ2-7; 11 positions agree with TRBD2. The germline CDR1 and CDR2 sequences are SNHLY and FYNNEI. V was pared by 5 bases and J by 1 base, with 4 bases of the junction left unmatched. This CDR3 spans 15 amino acids. The CDR3 region is CASSQGLAESYEQYF. CDR3 sequence (DNA): TGTGCCAGCAGTCAGGGACTAGCGGAATCCTACGAGCAGTACTTC.

This clone was seen just once. V gene TRBV20-1 combines with J gene TRBJ2-1; TRBD2 matches at 9 bases. The V and J ends lost 7 bases and 6 bases, in that order; junction bases with no gene match: 1. Per the germline V gene, CDR1 is DFQATT and CDR2 is SNEGSKA (reference sequence). CDR3 length: 11 amino acids. The CDR3 is CSGGGANEQFF. CDR3 DNA sequence: TGCAGTGGCGGGGGGGCCAATGAGCAGTTCTTC.

The genes are TRBV2 and TRBJ2-6; the match to TRBD1 covers 7 bases. The CDR3 is made up of 15 amino acids. V shed 4 bases, J shed 2 bases, and the junction held 2 bases outside the gene matches. CDR1 SNHLY and CDR2 FYNNEI come from the germline V gene. CDR3 protein: CASSATGAGANVLTF. The CDR3 nucleotides are TGTGCCAGCAGTGCAACAGGGGCTGGGGCCAACGTCCTGACTTTC.

CDR3 DNA sequence: TGTGCCAGCGGGGGCATTGGGACAAGCAATGAGCAGTTCTTC. This codes for CASGGIGTSNEQFF. V usage is TRBV6-1 and J usage is TRBJ2-1, with D perhaps TRBD1 (6 bases). Per germline, CDR1 MNHNS and CDR2 SASEGT. This CDR3 has 14 amino acids. V lost 8 bases and J lost 6, with 17 bases in between.

V usage is TRBV5-8 and J usage is TRBJ1-1, with D unclear. CDR3 size: 15 residues. Trimming took 4 bases from V and 1 from J, leaving 14 bases between them. Germline assignment: CDR1 SGHTS and CDR2 YDEGEE. CDR3 bases: TGTGCCAGCAGCCTAAACGGGTGGGCGAACACTGAAGCTTTCTTT. It yields the protein CASSLNGWANTEAFF.

The rearrangement uses TRBV4-3 and TRBJ2-3, with TRBD1 identical over 9 bases. The CDR3 length is 15 residues. After removal of 3 bases from V and 8 bases from J, the junction contained 9 bases not matched to a gene. Looked up from germline, CDR1 is LGHNA and CDR2 is YSLEER. In nucleotides, the CDR3 is TGCGCCAGCAGCCACACGGGACAGGGAATAGGTACGCAGTATTTT. Translation gives CASSHTGQGIGTQYF.

The rearrangement uses TRBV4-2 and TRBJ1-1; D call uncertain. The germline V gene encodes CDR1 LGHNA and CDR2 YNFKEQ. The CDR3 has 15 amino acids. The V end lost 7 bases, the J end lost 3 bases, and 18 bases lay between the germline ends. CDR3 amino acids: CASNPFGSLYTEAFF. DNA of the CDR3: TGTGCCAGCAACCCCTTTGGGAGCTTGTACACTGAAGCTTTCTTT.

CDR3 amino acids: CASSLFGTRGGDTQYF. CDR3 sequence (DNA): TGTGCCAGCAGCTTATTCGGAACGAGAGGCGGCGATACGCAGTATTTT. The chain links TRBV7-8 to TRBJ2-3; D uncertain. This CDR3 contains 16 residues. V was cut by 2 bases and J by 6 bases, with 18 bases left in between. Per the germline V gene, CDR1 is SGHVS and CDR2 is FQNEAQ.

V and J are TRBV2 and TRBJ1-5, with 8 bases fitting TRBD1. Germline CDR1 SNHLY, CDR2 FYNNEI. This CDR3 comprises 13 residues. Trimming cost V 8 bases and J 7 bases; bases outside gene matches: 7. The CDR3 protein is CASVDRVGQPQHF. The CDR3 nucleotides are TGTGCCAGCGTGGACAGGGTCGGGCAGCCCCAGCATTTT.

In nucleotides, the CDR3 is TGTGCCAGCAGCTTATCCCGGACAGACCAAGAGACCCAGTACTTC. It translates to CASSLSRTDQETQYF. This chain connects TRBV7-2 to TRBJ2-5; maybe TRBD1 (6 bases). Germline loops: CDR1 SGHTA, CDR2 FQGNSA. Trimming took 2 bases from V and 0 from J, leaving 10 bases between them. The CDR3 covers 15 residues.

This clone has a single count. The chain recombines TRBV28 with TRBJ2-7; TRBD1 aligns across 9 bases. Germline V gene sequence: CDR1 MDHEN, CDR2 SYDVKM. Trimming removed 5 bases from V and 5 bases from J; junction bases left unmatched: 7. This CDR3 has 14 amino acids. In nucleotides, the CDR3 is TGTGCCAGCAGTGCCGGGACAGGGCTACACGAGCAGTACTTC. Its translation is CASSAGTGLHEQYF.

The chain combines TRBV28 with TRBJ2-7, with 7 bases that match TRBD1. This CDR3 is 14 amino acids long. The germline gives CDR1 MDHEN, CDR2 SYDVKM. The V segment lost 3 bases and the J segment 3 bases; nucleotides outside the gene matches: 5. The CDR3, as DNA: TGTGCCAGCAGTTTTACGACAGGGTACTACGAGCAGTACTTC. Amino acid sequence: CASSFTTGYYEQYF.

This sequence joins TRBV6-5 and TRBJ2-5; D uncertain. The V gene lost 5 bases and the J gene lost 0 bases, with 10 bases spanning the gap. In germline, CDR1 is MNHEY, CDR2 SVGAGI. CDR3 length: 14 amino acids. This CDR3 is CASSPTEYQETQYF. The CDR3 DNA reads TGTGCCAGCAGTCCTACTGAGTACCAAGAGACCCAGTACTTC.

V usage is TRBV6-5 and J usage is TRBJ1-2; possibly TRBD1 for D (5 bases). Germline lookup yields CDR1 MNHEY and CDR2 SVGAGI. This CDR3 is built from 15 residues. The V end lost 6 bases, the J end lost 4 bases, and 18 bases lay between the germline ends. The CDR3 DNA reads as TGTGCCAGCAGCCGGGACCGAAGCGACCTCTATGGCTACACCTTC. Residues: CASSRDRSDLYGYTF.

The chain links TRBV5-4 to TRBJ2-5; no clear D. Germline V gives CDR1 SGHNT, CDR2 YYREEE (reference sequence). Trimming shortened V by 2 bases and J by 5 bases, and 7 bases separated the two germline ends. This CDR3 has 12 amino acids. The CDR3 DNA follows: TGTGCCAGCAGCTTTGCCAGCGAGACCCAGTACTTC. Translation gives CASSFASETQYF.

The chain links TRBV25-1 to TRBJ2-7; 8 bases fit TRBD1. CDR1 is MGHDK and CDR2 is SYGVNS in the germline V gene. CDR3 length: 15 amino acids. The V and J ends lost 3 bases and 3 bases, in that order; junction bases with no gene match: 7. The DNA for the CDR3 is TGTGCCAGCAGTGAGGGGAACAGGGGGGTCTACGAGCAGTACTTC. Translating it yields CASSEGNRGVYEQYF.